The 20 T cell receptor beta chains below all came from one sample that was sequenced in a study of shared clonotypes between healthy human individuals. Sequencing was performed with immunoSEQ multiplex PCR; in TCRdb, only in-frame clones are kept and a portion is missing. Among about 2.3 million clones listed, about nine tenths were seen once. Source material: naive CD4+ T cells from PBMCs. The subset: CD45RA+ positively selected. The receptors derive from a man younger than 30 in good health. Some clones in this sample may be carry-over from other donors' samples.

V usage is TRBV28 and J usage is TRBJ1-1; D gene ambiguous. CDR3 length: 13 amino acids. CDR1 is MDHEN and CDR2 is SYDVKM in the germline V gene. The ends were cut back, 6 bases at V and 8 bases at J, with 16 bases in the middle. CDR3 nucleotides: TGTGCCAGCAGGACCGGTTTCCCTGCCGAAGCTTTCTTT. Its protein product is CASRTGFPAEAFF.

V and J are TRBV4-2 and TRBJ2-7, with D perhaps TRBD2 (5 bases). The germline gives CDR1 LGHNA, CDR2 YNFKEQ. V was shortened by 4 bases and J by 2 bases, with 12 bases between the two germline ends. The CDR3 is made up of 14 amino acids. The CDR3 region has the DNA TGTGCCAGCAGCCGTGAGGGATTGACCTACGAGCAGTACTTC. Protein sequence: CASSREGLTYEQYF.

The rearrangement joins TRBV28 to TRBJ1-3; TRBD1 matches 7 bases. Germline CDR1 is MDHEN and CDR2 is SYDVKM. V dropped 7 bases and J dropped 0; count of bases not matched to a gene: 9. The CDR3 sequence is 16 residues long. The CDR3 is CASTSYRGTSGNTIYF. DNA for the CDR3: TGTGCCAGCACCTCTTACAGGGGCACCTCTGGAAACACCATATATTTT.

The V and J genes are TRBV19 and TRBJ1-1, with D maybe TRBD1 (5 bases). The germline V gene encodes CDR1 LNHDA and CDR2 SQIVND (reference sequence). Trimming left V 4 bases short and J 1 base short, with 7 bases between. This CDR3 has 13 amino acids. CDR3 residues: CASSKGRNTEAFF. The CDR3 nucleotides are TGTGCCAGTAGTAAGGGGAGGAACACTGAAGCTTTCTTT.

J is TRBJ1-4 and V is TRBV5-6; TRBD1 agrees at 9 bases. After removal of 4 bases from V and 4 bases from J, the junction contained 5 bases not matched to a gene. The CDR3 totals 15 residues. Germline assignment: CDR1 SGHDT and CDR2 YYEEEE. DNA of the CDR3: TGTGCCAGCAGCCCGGGGACAGGGTTTAATGAAAAACTGTTTTTT. This sequence encodes CASSPGTGFNEKLFF.

V usage is TRBV6-1 and J usage is TRBJ1-2, with D possibly TRBD1 on 5 matching bases. Trimming removed 7 bases from V and 8 bases from J, with 17 bases in between. Germline V gene data show CDR1 as MNHNS and CDR2 as SASEGT. This CDR3 region has 13 residues. The CDR3 DNA follows: TGTGCCAGCACCCTATCGGGACGATTGGGCTACACCTTC. Protein product: CASTLSGRLGYTF.

V is TRBV28 and J is TRBJ1-2, with 8 bases identical to TRBD1. J gave up 4 bases and V 5 bases, and 6 bases lay outside the gene matches. The CDR3 runs to 14 residues. Germline CDR1 reads MDHEN; CDR2 reads SYDVKM. Here the CDR3 reads CASSAGQVRYGYTF. The CDR3 region has the DNA TGTGCCAGCAGTGCGGGACAGGTACGCTATGGCTACACCTTC.

The rearrangement links TRBV7-9 to TRBJ2-5; TRBD1 matches 7 bases. The CDR3 length is 15 residues. The V and J ends lost 4 bases and 1 base, in that order; junction bases with no gene match: 6. CDR1 and CDR2 from the germline V gene are SEHNR and FQNEAQ (reference sequence). In DNA, the CDR3 is TGTGCCAGCAGCTACGGACAGGCCTCCCAAGAGACCCAGTACTTC. Its protein is CASSYGQASQETQYF.

About this clone itself: Different DNA sequences within this sample yield the same CDR3. V usage is TRBV5-1 and J usage is TRBJ1-2; 8 nucleotides match TRBD1. Looked up from germline, CDR1 is SGHRS and CDR2 is YFSETQ. The V segment lost 4 bases and the J segment 0 bases; nucleotides outside the gene matches: 5. CDR3 size: 15 residues. The chain's CDR3 is CASSLGQGANYGYTF. In DNA form, the CDR3 reads TGCGCCAGCAGCCTTGGACAGGGTGCTAACTATGGCTACACCTTC.

The rearrangement uses TRBV7-6 and TRBJ2-1, with D unclear. Germline V CDR1 and CDR2: SGHVS, FNYEAQ. Trimming shortened V by 1 base and J by 2 bases, and 9 bases separated the two germline ends. The CDR3 runs to 15 residues. The CDR3 here is CASSLGLFPYNEQFF. The CDR3, as DNA: TGTGCCAGCAGCTTAGGGCTGTTCCCCTACAATGAGCAGTTCTTC.

The rearrangement links TRBV2 to TRBJ1-1, with 8 bases lining up with TRBD1. Germline CDR1 is SNHLY and CDR2 is FYNNEI. J gave up 4 bases and V 3 bases, and 4 bases lay outside the gene matches. The CDR3 is 14 residues long. As DNA, the CDR3 is TGTGCCAGCAGTGACCAGGGGGCGGTCACTGAAGCTTTCTTT. Protein: CASSDQGAVTEAFF.

The gene calls are TRBV28 and TRBJ2-7; 8 nucleotides match TRBD1. Germline CDR1 and CDR2: MDHEN and SYDVKM. The CDR3 totals 16 residues. J was trimmed by 2 bases and V by 3 bases; bases with no gene match: 9. The CDR3 DNA sequence: TGTGCCAGCAGTTTTTCAGGGGGCCTTGTCCCCTACGAGCAGTACTTC. Amino acids: CASSFSGGLVPYEQYF.

The chain carries TRBV28 and TRBJ1-5; D perhaps matches TRBD1 (5 bases). Germline V gene data show CDR1 as MDHEN and CDR2 as SYDVKM. The CDR3 consists of 14 residues. V lost 3 bases and J lost 1, with 7 bases in between. This CDR3 reads CASSFWGSNQPQHF. The CDR3 DNA sequence: TGTGCCAGCAGTTTCTGGGGGAGCAATCAGCCCCAGCATTTT.

The chain couples TRBV6-6 to TRBJ1-2; 8 positions match TRBD1. CDR3 length: 16 amino acids. Germline V gives CDR1 MNHNY, CDR2 SVGAGI (reference sequence). After removal of 7 bases from V and 5 bases from J, the junction contained 15 bases not matched to a gene. The CDR3, as DNA: TGTGCCAGCACCCCGATACGGGTACAGGGGGAATATGGCTACACCTTC. Its translation is CASTPIRVQGEYGYTF.

The gene calls are TRBV7-2 and TRBJ2-1; TRBD2 aligns across 7 bases. The germline V gene has CDR1 SGHTA and CDR2 FQGNSA. The junction had 8 bases not matched to a gene; V was cut back by 2 bases and J by 7 bases. The CDR3 spans 15 residues. The CDR3 sequence is CASSLFAGVRNEQFF. The CDR3 nucleotides are TGTGCCAGCAGCTTATTTGCGGGAGTTCGGAATGAGCAGTTCTTC.

The gene calls are TRBV7-9 and TRBJ2-3, with 10 bases that match TRBD1. Per germline, CDR1 SEHNR and CDR2 FQNEAQ (reference sequence). The CDR3 length is 17 residues. The trim removed 5 bases at V and 1 base at J, leaving 9 bases unmatched. The CDR3 region is CASSPTPDRGRTDTQYF. The DNA of the CDR3 is TGTGCCAGCAGCCCAACCCCAGACAGGGGGCGCACAGATACGCAGTATTTT.

This chain uses TRBV5-1 with TRBJ1-4, with D hard to call. Germline lookup yields CDR1 SGHRS and CDR2 YFSETQ. The CDR3 runs to 13 residues. Trimming removed 0 bases at V and 13 bases at J, with 13 bases between. The CDR3 region has the DNA TGCGCCAGCAGCTTGGTAGGGAGCAACCGACTGTTTTTT. It encodes CASSLVGSNRLFF.

This chain joins TRBV6-5 and TRBJ2-5, with 12 bases aligning to TRBD2. The germline V gene has CDR1 MNHEY and CDR2 SVGAGI. CDR3 length equals 14 residues. Losses at the gene ends were 8 bases for V and 5 bases for J; bases not matched to a gene: 6. The CDR3 here is CASGPGTSGETQYF. In DNA form, the CDR3 reads TGTGCCAGCGGCCCCGGGACTAGCGGGGAGACCCAGTACTTC.

The chain uses TRBV19 and TRBJ2-1, with D tentatively TRBD2 (7 bases). Germline CDR1 is LNHDA and CDR2 is SQIVND (reference sequence). The CDR3 sequence is 13 residues long. Between the trimmed V and J ends, which lost 5 bases and 9 bases, there was a span of 14 bases. This CDR3 reads CASSLRGGGEQFF. In nucleotides, the CDR3 is TGTGCCAGTAGTCTTCGGGGAGGGGGTGAGCAGTTCTTC.

The chain carries TRBV5-4 and TRBJ2-3; D perhaps matches TRBD2 (5 bases). The CDR3 is 14 residues long. Looked up from germline, CDR1 is SGHNT and CDR2 is YYREEE (reference sequence). V was clipped by 2 bases and J by 3 bases, with 10 bases between them. The CDR3 nucleotides are TGTGCCAGCAGCTTCGGGATGGCGACAGATACGCAGTATTTT. Amino acid sequence: CASSFGMATDTQYF.